This entry lists 10 T cell receptor beta chains sequenced from one sample in a study of CD8 T cells in ankylosing spondylitis. TCRdb passed the 5' RACE reads through MiXCR, listing each CDR3 protein once. The table lists about 130,000 distinct CDR3 sequences, about a tenth of them singletons. Sequenced: blood, either unsorted or a sorted T cell fraction (not recorded which). These receptor sequences come from a male donor with ankylosing spondylitis or in good health (not recorded which).

This clonotype was detected many times. The rearrangement links TRBV7-2 to TRBJ2-5, with 10 positions matching TRBD1. The CDR3 has 15 residues. Germline trimming cut 5 bases from V and 5 bases from J; bases unmatched to any gene: 8. Germline lookup yields CDR1 SGHTA and CDR2 FQGNSA. The CDR3 DNA reads TGTGCCAGCAGCGCCTGGGACAGGGGAATGGAGACCCAGTACTTC. This encodes CASSAWDRGMETQYF.

V usage is TRBV5-6 and J usage is TRBJ1-5, with 9 bases matching TRBD1. Germline loops: CDR1 SGHDT, CDR2 YYEEEE. The V gene end was trimmed by 5 bases and the J gene end by 1 base; junction bases not matched to a gene: 4. The CDR3 has 15 amino acids. The CDR3 spells CASSPGTGSNQPQHF. As DNA, the CDR3 is TGTGCCAGCAGTCCCGGGACAGGGAGCAATCAGCCCCAGCATTTT. Supplemented by reference TRBV5-6 and TRBJ1-5, the full variable domain reads DAGVTQSPTHLIKTRGQQVTLRCSPKSGHDTVSWYQQALGQGPQFIFQYYEEEERQRGNFPDRFSGHQFPNYSSELNVNALLLGDSALYLCASSPGTGSNQPQHFGDGTRLSIL.

This clonotype has ten or more counts. The CDR3: CASSYLQGATYEQYF. The CDR3 nucleotides are TGTGCCAGCAGTTACTTACAGGGGGCCACCTACGAGCAGTACTTC. The chain carries TRBV6-5 and TRBJ2-7; 9 bases line up with TRBD1. Trimming took 1 base from V and 2 from J; bases not matched to a gene: 3. This CDR3 contains 15 residues. The V gene's germline CDR1 is MNHEY and CDR2 SVGAGI.

The rearrangement links TRBV5-1 to TRBJ2-7; D is perhaps TRBD2 (5 bases). CDR3 length: 11 amino acids. CDR1 and CDR2 (germline): SGHRS, YFSETQ. With 4 bases removed from V and 4 bases from J, the gap between germline ends came to 6 bases. The CDR3 sequence: CASSEGYEQYF. The CDR3 region has the DNA TGCGCCAGCAGCGAGGGTTACGAGCAGTACTTC. The variable domain in full, with the rest retrieved from reference TRBV5-1 and TRBJ2-7, is KAGVTQTPRYLIKTRGQQVTLSCSPISGHRSVSWYQQTPGQGLQFLFEYFSETQRNKGNFPGRFSGRQFSNSRSEMNVSTLELGDSALYLCASSEGYEQYFGPGTRLTVT.

This clonotype has a count of ten or more. The chain links TRBV20-1 to TRBJ2-2, with a tentative D call TRBD2 (5 bases). The germline CDR1 and CDR2 sequences are DFQATT and SNEGSKA (reference sequence). The CDR3 contains 14 residues. Trimming left V 2 bases short and J 6 bases short, with 13 bases between. The CDR3: CSARLARAAGELFF. CDR3 in DNA: TGCAGTGCTAGACTAGCTAGGGCCGCCGGGGAGCTGTTTTTT.

This clonotype was recorded many times. The chain combines TRBV7-3 with TRBJ2-6; D is undetermined. Germline CDR1 is SGHTA and CDR2 is FQGTGA. V was shortened by 5 bases and J by 0 bases, with 8 bases between the two germline ends. CDR3 length: 15 residues. CDR3 sequence: CASSPTYSGANVLTF. The CDR3 bases are TGTGCCAGCAGCCCAACATACTCTGGGGCCAACGTCCTGACTTTC. The full variable domain, its missing parts supplied by reference TRBV7-3 and TRBJ2-6, is GAGVSQTPSNKVTEKGKYVELRCDPISGHTALYWYRQSLGQGPEFLIYFQGTGAADDSGLPNDRFFAVRPEGSVSTLKIQRTERGDSAVYLCASSPTYSGANVLTFGAGSRLTVL.

At least ten counts were recorded for this clonotype. The chain employs TRBV5-1 and TRBJ2-5; tentatively, D is TRBD1 or TRBD2 (5 bases each). Germline CDR1 is SGHRS and CDR2 is YFSETQ. The ends were cut back, 3 bases at V and 6 bases at J, with 21 bases in the middle. The CDR3 totals 16 residues. The CDR3: CASSSSGLGTAKTQYF. The CDR3 DNA is TGCGCCAGCAGCTCAAGTGGGTTAGGGACCGCAAAGACCCAGTACTTC.

This clonotype has a count of ten or more. The gene calls are TRBV7-2 and TRBJ2-7; TRBD2 matches at 7 bases. Germline CDR1 reads SGHTA; CDR2 reads FQGNSA. This CDR3 has 15 residues. V lost 1 base to trimming and J lost 4 bases; unmatched junction nucleotides: 7. CDR3 sequence: CASSLEAGEGYEQYF. In DNA form, the CDR3 reads TGTGCCAGCAGCTTAGAGGCGGGAGAAGGTTACGAGCAGTACTTC.

This clonotype was observed at least ten times. This sequence joins TRBV12-3 or TRBV12-4 and TRBJ1-2; 11 positions agree with TRBD1. The CDR3 totals 14 residues. With 6 bases clipped from V and 5 bases from J, the junction kept 5 bases outside the gene matches. CDR3 DNA sequence: TGTGCCAGCAGAGAGGACAGGGGGCCTTATGGCTACACCTTC. Its translation is CASREDRGPYGYTF.

The chain is built from TRBV29-1 and TRBJ2-4; no reliable D call. V shed 7 bases and J shed 7 bases, with 11 bases lying between them. The CDR3 has 11 residues. Per germline, CDR1 SQVTM and CDR2 ANQGSEA. The CDR3 bases are TGCAGCGGAGGCAATCAGAACATTCAGTACTTC. Translated, it gives CSGGNQNIQYF.